The text below deals with one TCR beta chain. Antigen specificity is unknown. This sample is part of a study of cytomegalovirus exposure and HLA in healthy donors. Study-wide results and limits: Later findings reportedly placed an Asian-associated ancestry cluster below the roughly 700-donor mean for N-insertions. As was reported, the HLA-A and HLA-B alleles of most subjects were accurately predicted from TCR beta sequences.

The PCR employed 60 Vbeta primers together with 13 Jbeta primers. Some clones are missing from TCRdb's copy, which holds only in-frame ones; the method was immunoSEQ multiplex PCR. Among 100,000 to 150,000 clones listed, around 80% were seen once. Trimming removed 3 bases at V and 5 bases at J, with 19 bases between. CDR1 and CDR2 from the germline V gene are LNHDA and SQIVND (reference sequence). There are 17 residues in the CDR3. The sequenced material came from PBMCs. The gene calls are TRBV19 and TRBJ2-2, with TRBD2 as a possible D gene (5 bases). The TCR sequence derives from a woman in her 40s in good health and CMV-seronegative. CDR3 loop: CASSMMFRLAETGELFF. The CDR3 DNA is TGTGCCAGTAGTATGATGTTTCGGCTAGCAGAAACCGGGGAGCTGTTTTTT.